This T cell receptor beta chain was profiled in a study of blood T cell repertoires in COVID-19. Study as a whole: The analysed material was cDNA or gDNA that came from T cells, B-cell-depleted T cells, or PBMCs.

In the study's own analysis: Researchers report that nucleated cell counts were estimated from reference gene primer amplification. Libraries were prepared by immunoSEQ multiplex PCR; TCRdb keeps only in-frame clonotypes and omits some of them. That table is the source of V, J and clone size, and D and trimming were worked out from the DNA. The sample holds about 280,000 clones, 86% seen once. Germline CDR1 is SGHDT and CDR2 is YYEEEE. This CDR3 contains 16 residues. The junction had 12 bases not matched to a gene; V was cut back by 0 bases and J by 6 bases. While infection was still active, Seattle patients were enrolled and then followed longitudinally. This clone came up once.

The TCR sequence derives from a woman aged 70-85 years with COVID-19, enrolled during active disease. Input material: peripheral blood. This chain links TRBV5-6 with TRBJ2-7; 7 positions agree with TRBD1. The CDR3 nucleotides are TGTGCCAGCAGCTTGGTGCCCCCTCGGACAGGAATCGAGCAGTACTTC. Translation: CASSLVPPRTGIEQYF. Full variable domain (missing parts from reference TRBV5-6 and TRBJ2-7): DAGVTQSPTHLIKTRGQQVTLRCSPKSGHDTVSWYQQALGQGPQFIFQYYEEEERQRGNFPDRFSGHQFPNYSSELNVNALLLGDSALYLCASSLVPPRTGIEQYFGPGTRLTVT.